This T cell receptor (beta chain) came from a study of technical replicates of blood from several donors. CDR3 length: 13 residues. CDR1 and CDR2 (germline): LNHDA, SQIVND (reference sequence). Trimming cost V 10 bases and J 4 bases, with 11 bases left between them. The method was immunoSEQ multiplex PCR; TCRdb's version includes in-frame clones alone and lacks a portion of them. The sample has fewer than 100,000 clones; just under 95% are singletons. The chain carries TRBV19 and TRBJ2-6, with D perhaps matching TRBD2 (5 bases). The TCR was taken from a human donor in good health. The sample comprised T cells isolated from PBMCs. The DNA of the CDR3 is TGTGCCACCATGCCGGGGGGGGCCAACGTCCTGACTTTC. Residues: CATMPGGANVLTF.